The T cell receptor beta chain described here comes from a study of blood T cell repertoires in COVID-19 (dated by TCRdb to 2020 to 2022). With respect to the entire study: Samples from collaborators originated in the United States, Italy and Spain and spanned both the acute and convalescent phases of COVID-19. Sample metadata almost always included a de-identified subject ID, COVID-19 status, age in years and sex. The repertoires were released in a freely available public database meant as a resource for research on the immune response to SARS-CoV-2. HLA class I and class II types, where available, came from metadata supplied by the sample provider rather than from assay-based typing. The prospective study material was composed of cDNA or gDNA derived from T cells, B-cell-depleted T cells, or PBMCs. Subjects who had been exposed to COVID-19, were actively infected with it, or had recovered from it provided the deeply sampled blood TCRbeta repertoires that made up the dataset. Samples came from the ongoing ImmuneRACE study (first 160 participants) plus 1,254 subjects from 6 global collaborators. What the research found in general, with its limitations: The quantity of clinical and demographic metadata differed by source and by participant and was supplied without curation.

TCRbeta CDR3 regions were amplified from genomic DNA using the immunoSEQ Assay, a bias-controlled multiplex PCR. Per the source publication's procedure: Nucleated cell counts per sample were estimated from amplification of reference gene primers within the assay. To quantify the absolute abundance of each unique TCRbeta CDR3 rearrangement, sequence reads were collapsed and filtered. For each sample, productive Simpson clonality was calculated as the square root of Simpson's diversity index over productive rearrangements. TCRdb re-hosts the immuneACCESS table, in-frame sequences only. Its copies lack some clones; in the studies checked, an unresolved V gene accounts for under half of them, and the cause for the rest is not known. Clonal size and the V and J genes are those of that table, whereas D and trimming came from the DNA. This sample is represented by 200,000 to 300,000 clones; 86% of them were singletons. The biggest ten clones account for under 2% of the sample.

CDR1 and CDR2, looked up from the germline V gene (reference sequence), are MNHEY and SMNVEV. Including the terminal cysteine and phenylalanine, the CDR3 comprises 15 residues. The only DNA kept is the CDR3, 45 bases in frame from the first base. V loses 0 bases of germline sequence and J loses 6 bases, and the interval between the two ends is 14 bases. As concerns this clone: Its cognate antigen has yet to be identified. Base quality data are lacking; no much larger clone is found one base away.

Collaborating institutions collected whole blood in K2EDTA tubes following their own protocols. For TCRbeta analysis, collaborators shipped samples as frozen whole blood, isolated PBMCs, or DNA extracted from either of those sample types. This clonotype originated in a man aged 30 to 39 with active or convalescent COVID-19. Sequenced: peripheral blood. The sequence links TRBV27 to TRBJ1-2, with no D gene named confidently. CDR3 reads: CASSLSIGKDDGYTF. The DNA reads as follows: TGTGCCAGCAGTTTATCGATCGGGAAAGATGATGGCTACACCTTC.